This T cell receptor beta chain was captured in a study of early T cells in non-severe SARS-CoV-2 infection. The wider study: Sequencing targeted bulk RNA from unsorted whole blood, leaving chains unpaired.

TCRdb analysed the 5' RACE reads with MiXCR anew, one entry per CDR3 protein. The sample holds tens of thousands of distinct CDR3 sequences, roughly 15% seen once. This clonotype came up many times. CDR1 SGHVS and CDR2 FNYEAQ come from the germline V gene. The CDR3 spans 14 residues. Germline trimming cut 6 bases from V and 3 bases from J; bases unmatched to any gene: 2. The sequencing sample was made of whole blood. The clonotype originates from an adult who was a healthcare worker with PCR-confirmed SARS-CoV-2 infection or an uninfected control (not recorded which). This chain uses TRBV7-6 with TRBJ1-1; 12 nucleotides match TRBD1. CDR3 loop: CASRGQGADTEAFF. The CDR3 DNA sequence: TGTGCCAGCAGGGGACAGGGGGCCGACACTGAAGCTTTCTTT.